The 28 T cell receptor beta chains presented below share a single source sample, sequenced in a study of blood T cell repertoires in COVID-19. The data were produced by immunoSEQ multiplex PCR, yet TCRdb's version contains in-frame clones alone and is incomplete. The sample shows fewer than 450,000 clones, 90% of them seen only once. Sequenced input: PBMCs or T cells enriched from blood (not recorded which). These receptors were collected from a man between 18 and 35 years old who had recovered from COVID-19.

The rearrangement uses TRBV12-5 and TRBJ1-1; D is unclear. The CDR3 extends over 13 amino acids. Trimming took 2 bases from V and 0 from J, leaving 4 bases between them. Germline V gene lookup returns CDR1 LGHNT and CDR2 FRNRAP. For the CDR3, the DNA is TGTGCTAGTGGTTTGTCTATGAACACTGAAGCTTTCTTT. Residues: CASGLSMNTEAFF.

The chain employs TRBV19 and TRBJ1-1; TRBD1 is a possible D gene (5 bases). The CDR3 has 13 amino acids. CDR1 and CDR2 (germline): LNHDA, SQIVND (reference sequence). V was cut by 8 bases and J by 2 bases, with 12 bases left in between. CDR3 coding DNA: TGTGCCAGTGGGCCGACAGCAAACACTGAAGCTTTCTTT. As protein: CASGPTANTEAFF.

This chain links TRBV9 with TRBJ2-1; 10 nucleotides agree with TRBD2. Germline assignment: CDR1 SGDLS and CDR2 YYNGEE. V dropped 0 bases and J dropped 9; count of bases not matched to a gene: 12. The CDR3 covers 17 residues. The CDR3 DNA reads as TGTGCCAGCAGCGTAGGGGCCCCCCTAGCGGGAGTAACTGAGCAGTTCTTC. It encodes CASSVGAPLAGVTEQFF.

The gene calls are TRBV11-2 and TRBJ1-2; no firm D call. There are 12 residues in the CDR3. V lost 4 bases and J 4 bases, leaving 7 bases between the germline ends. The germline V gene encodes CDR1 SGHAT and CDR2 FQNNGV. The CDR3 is CASSSVRYGYTF. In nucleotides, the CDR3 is TGTGCCAGCAGCTCGGTGCGCTATGGCTACACCTTC.

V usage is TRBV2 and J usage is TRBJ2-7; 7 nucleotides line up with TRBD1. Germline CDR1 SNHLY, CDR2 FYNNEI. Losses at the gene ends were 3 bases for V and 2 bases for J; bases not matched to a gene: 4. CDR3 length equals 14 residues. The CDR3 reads CASSERTGAYEQYF. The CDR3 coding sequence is TGTGCCAGCAGTGAGAGGACAGGAGCCTACGAGCAGTACTTC.

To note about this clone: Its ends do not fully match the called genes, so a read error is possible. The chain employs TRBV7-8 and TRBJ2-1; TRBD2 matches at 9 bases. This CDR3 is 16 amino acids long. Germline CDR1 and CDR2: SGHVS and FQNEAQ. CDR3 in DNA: TGTGCCAGCATCTTAATAGAGGCGGGAGGGCCGAATGAGCAGTTCTTC. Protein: CASILIEAGGPNEQFF.

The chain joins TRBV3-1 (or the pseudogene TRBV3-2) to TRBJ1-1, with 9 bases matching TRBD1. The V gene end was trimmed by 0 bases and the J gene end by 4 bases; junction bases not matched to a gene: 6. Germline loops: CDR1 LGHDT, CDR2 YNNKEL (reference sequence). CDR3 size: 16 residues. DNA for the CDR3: TGTGCCAGCAGCCAAGATGGAGGGACAGGGTTCACTGAAGCTTTCTTT. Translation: CASSQDGGTGFTEAFF.

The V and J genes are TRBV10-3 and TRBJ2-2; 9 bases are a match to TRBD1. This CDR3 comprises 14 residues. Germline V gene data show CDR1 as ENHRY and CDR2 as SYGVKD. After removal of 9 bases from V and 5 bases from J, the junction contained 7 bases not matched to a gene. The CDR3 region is CAIQGARETGELFF. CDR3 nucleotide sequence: TGTGCCATACAGGGGGCGCGAGAAACCGGGGAGCTGTTTTTT.

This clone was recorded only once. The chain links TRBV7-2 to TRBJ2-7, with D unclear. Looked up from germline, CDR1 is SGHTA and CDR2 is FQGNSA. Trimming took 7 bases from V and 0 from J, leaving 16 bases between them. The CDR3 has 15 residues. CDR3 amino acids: CASTRRGLGSYEQYF. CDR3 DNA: TGTGCCAGCACCCGAAGAGGTTTGGGCTCCTACGAGCAGTACTTC. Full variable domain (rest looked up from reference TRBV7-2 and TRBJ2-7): GAGVSQSPSNKVTEKGKDVELRCDPISGHTALYWYRQSLGQGLEFLIYFQGNSAPDKSGLPSDRFSAERTGGSVSTLTIQRTQQEDSAVYLCASTRRGLGSYEQYFGPGTRLTVT.

In DNA form, the CDR3 reads TGTGCCAGTGCCCCTATGCCAGGGGAGCAGTACTTC. Translated: CASAPMPGEQYF. The V call is TRBV19, the J call TRBJ2-7; weak D call: TRBD1 (5 bases). The germline gives CDR1 LNHDA, CDR2 SQIVND (reference sequence). The CDR3 has 12 amino acids. The V end lost 8 bases, the J end lost 7 bases, and 15 bases lay between the germline ends.

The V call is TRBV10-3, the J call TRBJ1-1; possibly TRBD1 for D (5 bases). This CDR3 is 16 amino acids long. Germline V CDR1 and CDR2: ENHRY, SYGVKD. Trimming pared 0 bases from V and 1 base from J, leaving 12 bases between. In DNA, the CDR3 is TGTGCCATCAGTGAGTCTCTAGGGGCGGCGAACACTGAAGCTTTCTTT. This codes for CAISESLGAANTEAFF.

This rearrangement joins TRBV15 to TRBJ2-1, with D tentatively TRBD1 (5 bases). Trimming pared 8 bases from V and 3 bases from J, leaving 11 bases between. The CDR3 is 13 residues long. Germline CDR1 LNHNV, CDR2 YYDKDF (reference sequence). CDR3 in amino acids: CATQKGDYNEQFF. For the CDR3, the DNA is TGTGCCACCCAAAAAGGGGACTACAATGAGCAGTTCTTC.

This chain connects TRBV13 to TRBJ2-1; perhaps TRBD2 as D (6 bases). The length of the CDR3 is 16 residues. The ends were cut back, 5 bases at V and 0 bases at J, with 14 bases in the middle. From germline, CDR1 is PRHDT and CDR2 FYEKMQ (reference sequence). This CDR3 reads CASSPRGGSSYNEQFF. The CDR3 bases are TGTGCCAGCAGCCCACGGGGAGGCAGCTCCTACAATGAGCAGTTCTTC.

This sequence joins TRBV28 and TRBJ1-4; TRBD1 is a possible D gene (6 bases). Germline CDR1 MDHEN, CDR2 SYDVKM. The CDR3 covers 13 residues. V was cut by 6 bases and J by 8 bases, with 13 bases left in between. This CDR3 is CASRRDTLEKLFF. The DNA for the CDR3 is TGTGCCAGCAGAAGGGACACATTAGAAAAACTGTTTTTT.

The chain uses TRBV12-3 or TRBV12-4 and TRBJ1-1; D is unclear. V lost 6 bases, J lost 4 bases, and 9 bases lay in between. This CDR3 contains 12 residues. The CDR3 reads CASRPSITEAFF. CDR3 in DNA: TGTGCCAGCAGACCGAGTATCACTGAAGCTTTCTTT.

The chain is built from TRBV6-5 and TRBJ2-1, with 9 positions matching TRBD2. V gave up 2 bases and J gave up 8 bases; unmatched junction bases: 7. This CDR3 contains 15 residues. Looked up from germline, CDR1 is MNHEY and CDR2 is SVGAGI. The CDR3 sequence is CASSYTRGRADEQFF. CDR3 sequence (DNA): TGTGCCAGCAGTTACACGCGCGGGAGGGCTGATGAGCAGTTCTTC.

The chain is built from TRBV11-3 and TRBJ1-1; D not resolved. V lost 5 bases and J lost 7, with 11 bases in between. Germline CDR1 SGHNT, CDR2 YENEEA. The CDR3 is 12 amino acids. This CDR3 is CASSPGEGEAFF. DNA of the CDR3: TGTGCCAGCAGCCCCGGTGAGGGTGAAGCTTTCTTT.

For the CDR3, the DNA is TGTGCCATCAGTGACAGGAGCAATCAGCCCCAGCATTTT. Its translation: CAISDRSNQPQHF. V is TRBV10-3 and J is TRBJ1-5; D remains ambiguous. The CDR3 totals 13 residues. Germline CDR1 ENHRY, CDR2 SYGVKD. V was pared by 3 bases and J by 1 base, with 4 bases between.

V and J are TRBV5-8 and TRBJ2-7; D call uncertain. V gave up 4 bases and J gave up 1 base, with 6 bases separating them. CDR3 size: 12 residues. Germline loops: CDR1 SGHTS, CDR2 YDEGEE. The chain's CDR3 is CASSLASYEQYF. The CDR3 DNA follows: TGTGCCAGCAGCCTCGCGTCCTACGAGCAGTACTTC.

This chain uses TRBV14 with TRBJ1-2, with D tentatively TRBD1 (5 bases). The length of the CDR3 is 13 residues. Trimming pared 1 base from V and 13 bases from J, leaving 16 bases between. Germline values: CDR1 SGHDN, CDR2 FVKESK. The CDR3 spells CASSQGGPGKATF. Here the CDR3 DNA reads TGTGCCAGCAGCCAAGGGGGCCCGGGTAAGGCCACCTTC.

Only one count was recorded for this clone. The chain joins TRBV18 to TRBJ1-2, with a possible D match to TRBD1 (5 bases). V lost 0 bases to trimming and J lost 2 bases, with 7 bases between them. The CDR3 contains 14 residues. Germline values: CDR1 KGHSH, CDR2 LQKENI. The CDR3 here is CASSPPAGNYGYTF. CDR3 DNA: TGTGCCAGCTCACCACCGGCAGGGAACTATGGCTACACCTTC.

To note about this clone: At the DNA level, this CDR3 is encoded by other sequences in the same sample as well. The CDR3 coding sequence is TGTGCCAGCTCACCGGGAACAGGGGACTACGAGCAGTACTTC. Its protein product is CASSPGTGDYEQYF. The V gene is TRBV18, the J gene TRBJ2-7, with 7 bases aligning to TRBD1. CDR1 KGHSH and CDR2 LQKENI come from the germline V gene. Trimming removed 3 bases from V and 3 bases from J; junction bases left unmatched: 5. The CDR3 contains 14 residues.

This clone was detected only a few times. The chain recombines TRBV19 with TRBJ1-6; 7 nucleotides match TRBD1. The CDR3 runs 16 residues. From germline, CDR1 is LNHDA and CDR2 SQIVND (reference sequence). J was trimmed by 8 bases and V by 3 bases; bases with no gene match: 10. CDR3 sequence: CASSMTLTGWYSPLHF. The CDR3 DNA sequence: TGTGCCAGTAGTATGACACTGACAGGGTGGTATTCACCCCTCCACTTT.

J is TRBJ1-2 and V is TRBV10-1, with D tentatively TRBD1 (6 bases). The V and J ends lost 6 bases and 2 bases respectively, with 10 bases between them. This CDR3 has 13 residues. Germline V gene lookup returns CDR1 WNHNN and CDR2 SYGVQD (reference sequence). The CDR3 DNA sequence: TGCGCCAGCAGCCATGGACAGAACTATGGCTACACCTTC. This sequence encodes CASSHGQNYGYTF.

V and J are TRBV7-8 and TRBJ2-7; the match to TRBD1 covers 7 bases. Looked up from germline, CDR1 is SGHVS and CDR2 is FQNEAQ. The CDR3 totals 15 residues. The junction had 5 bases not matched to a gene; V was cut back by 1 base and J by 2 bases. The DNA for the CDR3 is TGTGCCAGCAGCTTAGGGCAGGGGGACCCCTACGAGCAGTACTTC. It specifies CASSLGQGDPYEQYF.

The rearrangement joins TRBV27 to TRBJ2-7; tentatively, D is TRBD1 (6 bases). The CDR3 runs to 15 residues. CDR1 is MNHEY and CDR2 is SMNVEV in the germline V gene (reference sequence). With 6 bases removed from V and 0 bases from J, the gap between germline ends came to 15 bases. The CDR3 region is CASREYRASSYEQYF. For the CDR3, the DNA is TGTGCCAGCAGGGAGTACAGGGCAAGCTCCTACGAGCAGTACTTC.

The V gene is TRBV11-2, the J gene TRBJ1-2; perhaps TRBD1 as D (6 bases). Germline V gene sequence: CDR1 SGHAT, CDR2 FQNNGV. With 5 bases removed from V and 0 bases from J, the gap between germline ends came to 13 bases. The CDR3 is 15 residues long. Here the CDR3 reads CASSTRTGTNYGYTF. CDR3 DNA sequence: TGTGCCAGCAGCACGCGAACAGGGACTAACTATGGCTACACCTTC.

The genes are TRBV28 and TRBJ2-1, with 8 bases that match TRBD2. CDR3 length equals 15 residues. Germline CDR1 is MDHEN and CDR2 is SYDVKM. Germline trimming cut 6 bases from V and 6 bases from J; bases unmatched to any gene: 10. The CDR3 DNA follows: TGTGCCAGCAGGAAGAACGGGAGGGCGTCCAATGAGCAGTTCTTC. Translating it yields CASRKNGRASNEQFF. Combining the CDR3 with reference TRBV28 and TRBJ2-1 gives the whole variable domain DVKVTQSSRYLVKRTGEKVFLECVQDMDHENMFWYRQDPGLGLRLIYFSYDVKMKEKGDIPEGYSVSREKKERFSLILESASTNQTSMYLCASRKNGRASNEQFFGPGTRLTVL.